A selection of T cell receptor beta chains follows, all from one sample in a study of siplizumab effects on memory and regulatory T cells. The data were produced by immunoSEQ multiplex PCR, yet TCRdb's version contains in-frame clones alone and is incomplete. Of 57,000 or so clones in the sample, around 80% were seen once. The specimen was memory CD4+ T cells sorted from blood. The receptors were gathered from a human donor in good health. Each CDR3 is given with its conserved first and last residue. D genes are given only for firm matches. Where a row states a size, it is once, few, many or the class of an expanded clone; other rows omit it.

TGTGCCAGTAGATTAGGGACAGGGAATTCACCCCTCCACTTT	CASRLGTGNSPLHF	TRBV19	TRBJ1-6	TRBD1	.
TGTGCCAGCAGCCAAGATCCGGCAGGGGGCCGCACTGAAGCTTTCTTT	CASSQDPAGGRTEAFF	TRBV4-2	TRBJ1-1	TRBD1	.
TGTGCCAGCAGCGTAGAGGCCGGGGGCACTGAAGCTTTCTTT	CASSVEAGGTEAFF	TRBV9	TRBJ1-1	.	.
TGCGCCAGCAGCTTGGGGGGGACCTGGAACACTGAAGCTTTCTTT	CASSLGGTWNTEAFF	TRBV5-1	TRBJ1-1	.	.
TGCGCCAGCAGCCAAGATCGAGGTTTAAATCAGCCCCAGCATTTT	CASSQDRGLNQPQHF	TRBV4-1	TRBJ1-5	.	.
TGTGCCAGCAGCCTTTCCGGGACCGCGTCTTTCTACGAGCAGTACTTC	CASSLSGTASFYEQYF	TRBV11-3	TRBJ2-7	.	.
TGTGCCAGTAGTATAACTCAGGGGGCGCGCTCTAACTATGGCTACACCTTC	CASSITQGARSNYGYTF	TRBV19	TRBJ1-2	TRBD1	once
TGTGCCAGCAGCCCTGGGACGTTATGGACTGAAGCTTTCTTT	CASSPGTLWTEAFF	TRBV6-6	TRBJ1-1	.	.
TGTGCCAGCAGCCTCTCCGGGGGCACCGGGGAGCTGTTTTTT	CASSLSGGTGELFF	TRBV7-2	TRBJ2-2	.	.
TGTGCCAGCAGCGGGGGACAGGCTGGGGGAGCTGAAGCTTTCTTT	CASSGGQAGGAEAFF	TRBV7-6	TRBJ1-1	TRBD1	once
TGTGCCTGGAGCCGGGGCACTGAAGCTTTCTTT	CAWSRGTEAFF	TRBV30	TRBJ1-1	.	.